The rows below give T cell receptor beta chains drawn from one sample of a study of CD8+ T cells in alopecia areata. The method was immunoSEQ multiplex PCR; TCRdb's version includes in-frame clones alone and lacks a portion of them. The sample lists 90,000 to 120,000 clones, around 83% occurring once. The sequences come from CD8+ T cells sorted from blood, collected at week 24, from a patient treated with tofacitinib. These receptor sequences come from a human donor with alopecia areata. The CDR3 runs from the conserved cysteine through the conserved F or W. A D gene is named only where the DNA matches it firmly. Size values are once, few and many counts, or a class for expanded clones, and some rows have none.

d_gene,j_gene,abundance,v_gene,CDR3aa,CDR3nt
.,TRBJ2-5,.,TRBV6-6,CASSYPWAARTETQYF,TGTGCCAGCAGTTACCCGTGGGCTGCCAGGACAGAGACCCAGTACTTC
TRBD1,TRBJ1-3,.,TRBV5-4,CASSADRGSGNTIYF,TGTGCCAGCAGCGCAGACAGGGGCTCTGGAAACACCATATATTTT
.,TRBJ1-2,.,TRBV6-5,CASRQGWPSNYGYTF,TGTGCCAGCAGGCAGGGTTGGCCCTCTAACTATGGCTACACCTTC
TRBD1,TRBJ1-6,.,TRBV7-8,CASKLTGENSPLHF,TGTGCCAGCAAGTTGACAGGGGAAAATTCACCCCTCCACTTT
TRBD2,TRBJ2-1,.,TRBV7-9,CASSSGTSNYNEQFF,TGTGCCAGCAGCTCCGGGACTAGTAACTACAATGAGCAGTTCTTC
TRBD1,TRBJ2-7,.,TRBV11-2,CASSAPGQPYEQYF,TGTGCCAGCAGCGCCCCGGGACAGCCCTACGAGCAGTACTTC
.,TRBJ2-7,once,TRBV15,CATSSLTVRPYEQYF,TGTGCCACCAGCAGTTTGACAGTGCGGCCCTACGAGCAGTACTTC
.,TRBJ2-7,.,TRBV7-9,CASSQGISYEQYF,TGTGCCAGCAGCCAGGGGATCTCCTACGAGCAGTACTTC
.,TRBJ2-1,.,TRBV7-9,CASSLGRDNEQFF,TGTGCCAGCAGCTTAGGGCGGGACAATGAGCAGTTCTTC
.,TRBJ2-7,.,TRBV5-1,CASRTGASYEQYF,TGCGCCAGCAGAACCGGGGCTTCTTACGAGCAGTACTTC
.,TRBJ1-1,once,TRBV19,CASSTLTKNTEAFF,TGTGCCAGTAGTACCCTGACAAAGAACACTGAAGCTTTCTTT
TRBD1,TRBJ1-3,.,TRBV6-5,CASTHTGGSGNTIYF,TGTGCCAGCACCCACACAGGGGGCTCTGGAAACACCATATATTTT
.,TRBJ2-7,.,TRBV30,CAWDPGTEGYEQYF,TGTGCCTGGGACCCCGGGACGGAGGGTTACGAGCAGTACTTC
.,TRBJ2-2,.,TRBV29-1,CSVLSPPSTGELFF,TGCAGCGTTCTTTCTCCCCCAAGCACCGGGGAGCTGTTTTTT
TRBD2,TRBJ2-3,.,TRBV7-2,CASSLAISGGALADTQYF,TGTGCCAGCAGCTTAGCGATAAGCGGGGGGGCTTTGGCGGATACGCAGTATTTT
TRBD2,TRBJ2-7,.,TRBV6-6,CASSFRLAGGSYEQYF,TGTGCCAGCAGTTTCCGACTAGCGGGCGGCTCCTACGAGCAGTACTTC
.,TRBJ2-2,.,TRBV25-1,CASSEYNALGGEGELFF,TGTGCCAGCAGTGAATATAATGCTTTGGGCGGGGAAGGGGAGCTGTTTTTT
TRBD2,TRBJ2-3,.,TRBV14,CASSQGRGGDTQYF,TGTGCCAGCAGCCAAGGTCGCGGGGGAGATACGCAGTATTTT
TRBD2,TRBJ2-3,few,TRBV4-2,CASSQVSGGTDTQYF,TGTGCCAGCAGCCAAGTTAGCGGGGGGACAGATACGCAGTATTTT
TRBD2,TRBJ2-5,.,TRBV29-1,CSVEDGASGYQETQYF,TGCAGCGTTGAAGATGGGGCTAGCGGGTACCAAGAGACCCAGTACTTC
TRBD2,TRBJ2-1,.,TRBV6-5,CASSFLAGGPVQFF,TGTGCCAGCAGTTTTCTAGCGGGGGGGCCTGTGCAGTTCTTC
.,TRBJ2-3,few,TRBV7-2,CASSLGGVGTDTQYF,TGTGCCAGCAGCTTAGGCGGGGTGGGCACAGATACGCAGTATTTT
.,TRBJ1-6,.,TRBV5-1,CASRIDRNNSPLHF,TGCGCCAGCAGAATCGACAGGAATAATTCACCCCTCCACTTT
TRBD2,TRBJ2-5,.,TRBV7-6,CASAGGMQETQYF,TGTGCCAGCGCCGGGGGGATGCAAGAGACCCAGTACTTC
.,TRBJ2-2,.,TRBV9,CASSVAFVTRANTGELFF,TGTGCCAGCAGCGTAGCTTTCGTCACACGGGCGAACACCGGGGAGCTGTTTTTT
.,TRBJ1-1,.,TRBV6-5,CASSYLGTGNTEAFF,TGTGCCAGCAGTTACCTAGGGACCGGGAACACTGAAGCTTTCTTT
TRBD2,TRBJ2-7,.,TRBV7-9,CASSFPTSGGVRYEQYF,TGTGCCAGCAGCTTCCCGACTAGCGGGGGGGTAAGGTACGAGCAGTACTTC
.,TRBJ2-7,.,TRBV14,CASSHGIGDEQYF,TGTGCCAGCAGCCACGGGATAGGGGACGAGCAGTACTTC
.,TRBJ2-7,.,TRBV5-6,CASSLSGYEQYF,TGTGCCAGCAGCTTGTCCGGCTACGAGCAGTACTTC
TRBD2,TRBJ2-1,once,TRBV14,CASSQDRDSGVNSYNEQFF,TGTGCCAGCAGCCAAGACCGGGATAGCGGGGTGAACTCCTACAATGAGCAGTTCTTC
TRBD1,TRBJ2-7,.,TRBV4-3,CASSRGTGPTYEQYF,TGCGCCAGCAGCCGGGGGACAGGGCCCACCTACGAGCAGTACTTC
.,TRBJ1-6,.,TRBV4-2,CASSPHLIQNSPLHF,TGTGCCAGCAGCCCACACCTCATTCAAAATTCACCCCTCCACTTT
.,TRBJ1-2,.,TRBV6-5,CASEGLRGGYTF,TGTGCCAGCGAGGGACTTCGGGGTGGCTACACCTTC
TRBD2,TRBJ2-1,.,TRBV2,CASRDPSGRTYNEQFF,TGTGCCAGCAGGGACCCTAGCGGGCGTACCTACAATGAGCAGTTCTTC
.,TRBJ1-2,.,TRBV6-5,CASSGDWEWLGVVF,TGTGCCAGCAGTGGTGATTGGGAATGGCTAGGTGTAGTCTTC
TRBD2,TRBJ2-3,.,TRBV29-1,CSVERGGQDTQYF,TGCAGCGTTGAGCGGGGGGGGCAAGATACGCAGTATTTT
.,TRBJ2-5,.,TRBV7-8,CASSSRRETQYF,TGTGCCAGCAGTTCCCGAAGGGAGACCCAGTACTTC
.,TRBJ1-1,.,TRBV4-1,CASSQDLYRSTEAFF,TGCGCCAGCAGCCAAGATCTGTACAGGAGCACTGAAGCTTTCTTT
TRBD2,TRBJ2-1,.,TRBV4-3,CASSQDRASGENNEQFF,TGCGCCAGCAGCCAAGATCGGGCTAGCGGGGAGAACAATGAGCAGTTCTTC
.,TRBJ2-7,once,TRBV7-8,CASSPEDTAYEQYF,TGTGCCAGCAGCCCCGAGGACACCGCCTACGAGCAGTACTTC